The clone carrying this TCR beta chain was seen a handful of times. Its antigen is unidentified. These data come from a study of T-cell memory formation after mild COVID-19. Study-wide results and caveats: Pre-infection memory showed some responding clones, and this suggested that cross-reactive memory joined. Day 15 to 85 contracting clones showed balanced CD4/CD8; day 15 to 37 expanders favored CD4+.

One entry per CDR3 protein results from TCRdb running MiXCR on the 5' RACE reads. The table shows roughly 410,000 distinct CDR3 sequences, with roughly 24% occurring only once. Germline loops: CDR1 SGHRS, CDR2 YFSETQ. V lost 0 bases, J lost 6 bases, and 10 bases lay in between. CDR3 length equals 14 residues. The sequence was obtained from an adult woman who had mild COVID-19 (a few samples of this study predate the infection). Cell type and time point are not known. Sequenced input: PBMCs or a T cell subset sorted from them (not recorded which). The chain couples TRBV5-1 to TRBJ2-4, with D possibly called TRBD1 or TRBD2 (5 bases each). This CDR3 reads CASSLDGTRNIQYF. In DNA, the CDR3 is TGCGCCAGCAGCTTGGATGGGACCAGAAACATTCAGTACTTC.